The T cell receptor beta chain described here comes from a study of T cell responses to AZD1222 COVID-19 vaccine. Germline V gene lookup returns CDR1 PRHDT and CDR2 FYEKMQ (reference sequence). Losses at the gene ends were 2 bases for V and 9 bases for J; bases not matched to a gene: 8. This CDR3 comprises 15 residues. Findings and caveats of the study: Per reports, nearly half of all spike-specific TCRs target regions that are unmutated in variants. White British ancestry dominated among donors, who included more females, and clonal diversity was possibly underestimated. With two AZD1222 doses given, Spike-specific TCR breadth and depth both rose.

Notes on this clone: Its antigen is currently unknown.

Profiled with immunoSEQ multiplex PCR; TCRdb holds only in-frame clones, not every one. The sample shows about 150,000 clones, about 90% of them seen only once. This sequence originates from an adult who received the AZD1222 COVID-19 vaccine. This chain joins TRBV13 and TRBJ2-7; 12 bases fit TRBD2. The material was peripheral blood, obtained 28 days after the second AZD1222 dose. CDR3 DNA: TGTGCCAGCAGCTTAACGGTCCTAGCGGGGGGGTTGCAGTACTTC. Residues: CASSLTVLAGGLQYF.